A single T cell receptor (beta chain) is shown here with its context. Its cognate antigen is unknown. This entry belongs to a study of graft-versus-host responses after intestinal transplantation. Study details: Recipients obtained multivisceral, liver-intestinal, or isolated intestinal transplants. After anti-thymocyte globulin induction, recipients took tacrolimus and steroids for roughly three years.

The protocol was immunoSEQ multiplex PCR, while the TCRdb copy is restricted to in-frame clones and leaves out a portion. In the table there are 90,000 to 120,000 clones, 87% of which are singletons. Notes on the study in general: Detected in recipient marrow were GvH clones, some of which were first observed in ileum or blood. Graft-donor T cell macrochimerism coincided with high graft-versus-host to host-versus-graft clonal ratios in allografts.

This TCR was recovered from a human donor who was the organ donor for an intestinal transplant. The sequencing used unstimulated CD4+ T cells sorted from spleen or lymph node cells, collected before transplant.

CDR3 region: CASSLDRVDTQYF. The CDR3 DNA sequence: TGTGCCAGCAGCTTAGATAGGGTAGATACGCAGTATTTT. The V call is TRBV11-2, the J call TRBJ2-3; D not certain. This CDR3 is built from 13 residues. Trimming pared 0 bases from V and 5 bases from J, leaving 6 bases between. Germline-derived CDR1 and CDR2 are SGHAT and FQNNGV. The full variable domain, in which reference TRBV11-2 and TRBJ2-3 provide the parts outside the CDR3, is EAGVAQSPRYKIIEKRQSVAFWCNPISGHATLYWYQQILGQGPKLLIQFQNNGVVDDSQLPKDRFSAERLKGVDSTLKIQPAKLEDSAVYLCASSLDRVDTQYFGPGTRLTVL.